The TCR beta chain under discussion was sequenced for a study of radiation and T cells in renal cell carcinoma. Study observations and caveats: In blood, top tumor clones expanded by 2 weeks, shrinking by 4. No pretreatment tumor biopsies were available for baseline clonotypes.

Per germline, CDR1 MNHEY and CDR2 SMNVEV (reference sequence). The CDR3 is 14 residues long. V lost 3 bases to trimming and J lost 0 bases, with 9 bases between them. Only in-frame clones appear in the TCRdb table, and some are missing; sequencing was by immunoSEQ multiplex PCR. In the table there are around 60,000 clones, roughly 79% of which are singletons. On this clone: Its antigen is not known.

The time point is: blood 2 weeks post-SBRT. Treatment defined: 15 Gy SBRT to primary tumor, nephrectomy 4 weeks later. After SBRT, blood was collected at 2 and 4 weeks, plus baseline. The TCR comes from a man aged 55-75 years with renal cell carcinoma. The chain combines TRBV27 with TRBJ2-7; D remains ambiguous. This specimen consisted of blood, obtained from a patient whose treatment included radiotherapy and nephrectomy. CDR3 sequence: CASSLGLFSYEQYF. The CDR3 DNA sequence: TGTGCCAGCAGTTTGGGGTTATTCTCCTACGAGCAGTACTTC.